The rows below give T cell receptor beta chains drawn from one sample of a study of cytomegalovirus exposure and HLA in healthy donors. The table came from immunoSEQ multiplex PCR; TCRdb's copy has only in-frame clones and leaves some out. The data show 150,000 to 200,000 clones, roughly 80% seen once. Sequencing used PBMCs. Receptor source: a man aged 55 to 70 in good health and CMV-seronegative. The CDR3 runs from the conserved cysteine through the conserved F or W. The order of the fields is V gene, clone size, D gene, J gene, CDR3 DNA, CDR3 protein. The D gene is left open where the match is weak. Some rows have no size entry. The others give once, few or many, or a class for an expanded clone.

V gene: TRBV28; clone size: NA; D gene: NA; J gene: TRBJ2-6; CDR3 DNA: TGTGCCAGCAGTTCCGGACACACTACCTCTGGGGCCAACGTCCTGACTTTC; CDR3 protein: CASSSGHTTSGANVLTF
V gene: TRBV28; clone size: NA; D gene: TRBD1; J gene: TRBJ1-2; CDR3 DNA: TGTGCCAGCAGTTCCTACCCTCCCCAGGGGGCCGGGTATGGCTACACCTTC; CDR3 protein: CASSSYPPQGAGYGYTF
V gene: TRBV10-3; clone size: NA; D gene: TRBD1; J gene: TRBJ2-3; CDR3 DNA: TGTGCCATCAAGGGACAGGGGCTGAATACGCAGTATTTT; CDR3 protein: CAIKGQGLNTQYF
V gene: TRBV2; clone size: NA; D gene: TRBD1; J gene: TRBJ1-5; CDR3 DNA: TGTGCCAGCAGTGAGGGACAGGGAGGTCGCAATCAGCCCCAGCATTTT; CDR3 protein: CASSEGQGGRNQPQHF
V gene: TRBV21-1; clone size: NA; D gene: NA; J gene: TRBJ1-3; CDR3 DNA: TGTGCCAGCAGCAAACGACACCCCATAGACTCTGGAAACACCATATATTTT; CDR3 protein: CASSKRHPIDSGNTIYF
V gene: TRBV4-2; clone size: NA; D gene: TRBD2; J gene: TRBJ2-3; CDR3 DNA: TGTGCCAGCAGCCAAGTTGCGGGAGTAAAGACAGATACGCAGTATTTT; CDR3 protein: CASSQVAGVKTDTQYF
V gene: TRBV6-5; clone size: NA; D gene: NA; J gene: TRBJ2-1; CDR3 DNA: TGTGCCAGGGAAGCGGGTGAGCAGTTCTTC; CDR3 protein: CAREAGEQFF
V gene: TRBV15; clone size: NA; D gene: NA; J gene: TRBJ2-2; CDR3 DNA: TGTGCCACCAGCAGAGATAAAACTACCAGCACCGGGGAGCTGTTTTTT; CDR3 protein: CATSRDKTTSTGELFF
V gene: TRBV9; clone size: once; D gene: NA; J gene: TRBJ1-2; CDR3 DNA: TGTGCCAGCAGCCCTAGTCCCCGGATAAACTATGGCTACACCTTC; CDR3 protein: CASSPSPRINYGYTF
V gene: TRBV7-2; clone size: NA; D gene: NA; J gene: TRBJ1-2; CDR3 DNA: TGTGCCAGCAGCCTCAGGGCTGGCGGCTACACCTTC; CDR3 protein: CASSLRAGGYTF
V gene: TRBV5-1; clone size: few; D gene: NA; J gene: TRBJ1-3; CDR3 DNA: TGCGCCAGCAGCCCCCTGAGCTCTGGAAACACCATATATTTT; CDR3 protein: CASSPLSSGNTIYF
V gene: TRBV19; clone size: NA; D gene: TRBD2; J gene: TRBJ2-7; CDR3 DNA: TGTGCCAGTGGACTAGCGGGGGCCTCCGAGTACGAGCAGTACTTC; CDR3 protein: CASGLAGASEYEQYF
V gene: TRBV7-9; clone size: NA; D gene: NA; J gene: TRBJ1-6; CDR3 DNA: TGTGCCAGCAGTGGAGGGAATTCGCCTAATTCACCCCTCCACTTT; CDR3 protein: CASSGGNSPNSPLHF